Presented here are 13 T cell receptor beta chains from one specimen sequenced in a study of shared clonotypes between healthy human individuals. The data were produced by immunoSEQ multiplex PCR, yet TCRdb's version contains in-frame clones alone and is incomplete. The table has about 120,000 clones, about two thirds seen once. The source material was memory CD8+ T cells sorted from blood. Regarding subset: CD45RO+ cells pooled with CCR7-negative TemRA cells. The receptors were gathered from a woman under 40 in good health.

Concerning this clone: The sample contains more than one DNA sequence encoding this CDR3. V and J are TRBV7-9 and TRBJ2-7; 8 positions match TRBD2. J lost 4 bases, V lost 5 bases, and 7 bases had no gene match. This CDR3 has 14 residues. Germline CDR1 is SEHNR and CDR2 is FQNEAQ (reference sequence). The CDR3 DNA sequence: TGTGCCAGCAGCCCAACCGGGGGGGCTTACGAGCAGTACTTC. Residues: CASSPTGGAYEQYF.

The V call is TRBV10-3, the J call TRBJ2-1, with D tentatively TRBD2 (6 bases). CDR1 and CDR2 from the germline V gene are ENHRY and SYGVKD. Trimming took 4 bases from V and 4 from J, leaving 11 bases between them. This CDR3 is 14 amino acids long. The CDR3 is CAISAGRDYNEQFF. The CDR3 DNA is TGTGCCATCAGTGCCGGGAGAGATTACAATGAGCAGTTCTTC.

CDR3 DNA: TGTGCCAGCAGTTTCTTCACTGGGGCCAACGTCCTGACTTTC. Translating it yields CASSFFTGANVLTF. The chain combines TRBV28 with TRBJ2-6; no clear D. The length of the CDR3 is 14 residues. Germline V gene data show CDR1 as MDHEN and CDR2 as SYDVKM. V was clipped by 3 bases and J by 2 bases, with 5 bases between them.

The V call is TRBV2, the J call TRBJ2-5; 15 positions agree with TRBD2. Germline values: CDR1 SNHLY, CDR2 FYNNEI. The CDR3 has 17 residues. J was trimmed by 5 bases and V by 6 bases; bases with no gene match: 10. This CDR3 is CASRVGLAGGPGETQYF. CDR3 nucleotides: TGTGCCAGCAGGGTGGGACTAGCGGGAGGACCGGGGGAGACCCAGTACTTC.

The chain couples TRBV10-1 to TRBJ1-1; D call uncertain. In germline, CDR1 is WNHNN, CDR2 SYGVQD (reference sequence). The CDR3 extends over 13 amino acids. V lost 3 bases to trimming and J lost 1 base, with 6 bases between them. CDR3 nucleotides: TGCGCCAGCAGTGAAGGGCCGAACACTGAAGCTTTCTTT. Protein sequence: CASSEGPNTEAFF.

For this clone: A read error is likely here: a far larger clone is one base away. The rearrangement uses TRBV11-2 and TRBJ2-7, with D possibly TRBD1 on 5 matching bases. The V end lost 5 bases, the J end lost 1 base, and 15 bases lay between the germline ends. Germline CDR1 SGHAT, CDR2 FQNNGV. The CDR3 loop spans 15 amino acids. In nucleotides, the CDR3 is TGTGCCAGCAGCATTCCTGGGGCGCAATCCTACGAGCAGTACTTC. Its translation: CASSIPGAQSYEQYF.

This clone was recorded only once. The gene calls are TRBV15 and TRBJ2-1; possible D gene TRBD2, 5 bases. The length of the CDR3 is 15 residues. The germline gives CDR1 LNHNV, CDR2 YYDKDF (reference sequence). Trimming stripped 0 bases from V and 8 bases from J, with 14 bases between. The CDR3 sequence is CATSRDRLASDEQFF. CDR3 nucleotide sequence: TGTGCCACCAGCAGAGATCGGCTAGCTTCGGATGAGCAGTTCTTC.

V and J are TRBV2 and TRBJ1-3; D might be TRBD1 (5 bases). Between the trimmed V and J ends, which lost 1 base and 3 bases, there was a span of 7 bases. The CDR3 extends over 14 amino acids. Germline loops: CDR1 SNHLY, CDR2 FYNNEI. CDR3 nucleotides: TGTGCCAGCAGTGAAGAGGGGTATGGAAACACCATATATTTT. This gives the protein CASSEEGYGNTIYF.

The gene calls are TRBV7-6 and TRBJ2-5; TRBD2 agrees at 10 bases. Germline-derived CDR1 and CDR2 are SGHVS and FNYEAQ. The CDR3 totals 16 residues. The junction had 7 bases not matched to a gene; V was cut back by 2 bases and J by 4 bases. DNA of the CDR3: TGTGCCAGCAGCTTACTCGTAGCGGGAGGCGGAGAGACCCAGTACTTC. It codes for CASSLLVAGGGETQYF.

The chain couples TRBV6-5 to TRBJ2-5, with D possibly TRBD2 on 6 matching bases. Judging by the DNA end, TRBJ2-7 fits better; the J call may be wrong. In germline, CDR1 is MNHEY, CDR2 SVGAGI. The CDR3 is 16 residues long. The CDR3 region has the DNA TGTGCCAGCAGTTACTCGGAGGGGTCCGGTTCCTACGAGCAGTACTTC. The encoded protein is CASSYSEGSGSYEQYF.

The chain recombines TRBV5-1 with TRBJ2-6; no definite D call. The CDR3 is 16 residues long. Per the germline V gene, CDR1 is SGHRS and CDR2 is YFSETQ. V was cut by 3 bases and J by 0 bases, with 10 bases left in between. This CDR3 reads CASSSLPSSGANVLTF. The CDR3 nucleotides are TGCGCCAGCAGCTCTTTACCGAGCTCTGGGGCCAACGTCCTGACTTTC.

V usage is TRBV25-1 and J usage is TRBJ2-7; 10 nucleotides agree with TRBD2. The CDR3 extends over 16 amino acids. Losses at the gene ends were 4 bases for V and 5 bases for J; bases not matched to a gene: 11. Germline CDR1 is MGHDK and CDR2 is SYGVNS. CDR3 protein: CASSGVRGTSDHEQYF. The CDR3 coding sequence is TGTGCCAGCAGTGGCGTCCGAGGGACTAGCGACCACGAGCAGTACTTC.

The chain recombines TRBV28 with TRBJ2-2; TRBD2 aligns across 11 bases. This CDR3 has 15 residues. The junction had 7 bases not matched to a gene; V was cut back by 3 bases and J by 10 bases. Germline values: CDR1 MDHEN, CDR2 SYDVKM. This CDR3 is CASSFRTSGLTELFF. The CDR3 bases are TGTGCCAGCAGTTTTCGGACTAGCGGGCTGACGGAGCTGTTTTTT.